Following are 27 T cell receptor beta chains from one sample sequenced in a study of shared clonotypes between healthy human individuals. Profiled with immunoSEQ multiplex PCR; TCRdb holds only in-frame clones, not every one. In the table there are about 1.1 million clones, around three quarters of which are singletons. Specimen: memory CD4+ T cells from PBMCs. Subset described: CD45RA-negative fraction. These TCRs come from a man aged 18 to 35 in good health. Some clones in this sample may be carry-over from other donors' samples.

V usage is TRBV12-5 and J usage is TRBJ1-1; TRBD1 is a possible D gene (5 bases). Trimming cost V 7 bases and J 0 bases, with 12 bases left between them. In germline, CDR1 is LGHNT, CDR2 FRNRAP. The CDR3 sequence is 14 residues long. In nucleotides, the CDR3 is TGTGCTAGTGACCTCCTACAGGTGAACACTGAAGCTTTCTTT. Encoded protein: CASDLLQVNTEAFF.

This clone was counted between two and nine times. This chain joins TRBV28 and TRBJ2-3; D uncertain. The germline V gene encodes CDR1 MDHEN and CDR2 SYDVKM. Trimming took 5 bases from V and 2 from J, leaving 11 bases between them. The CDR3 is made up of 14 amino acids. CDR3: CASSVTTSTDTQYF. The CDR3 DNA sequence: TGTGCCAGCAGTGTAACTACCTCCACAGATACGCAGTATTTT. Full variable domain (outside the CDR3, taken from reference TRBV28 and TRBJ2-3): DVKVTQSSRYLVKRTGEKVFLECVQDMDHENMFWYRQDPGLGLRLIYFSYDVKMKEKGDIPEGYSVSREKKERFSLILESASTNQTSMYLCASSVTTSTDTQYFGPGTRLTVL.

The V call is TRBV5-1, the J call TRBJ1-6; D is uncertain. V was cut by 4 bases and J by 8 bases, with 19 bases left in between. There are 16 residues in the CDR3. Germline CDR1 SGHRS, CDR2 YFSETQ. The CDR3 nucleotides are TGCGCCAGCAGCCCAGAGCCCCGGAGGCGGTATTCACCCCTCCACTTT. Amino acids: CASSPEPRRRYSPLHF.

A word on this clone: A much larger clone is a single base away; this may be a read error. The V gene is TRBV7-9, the J gene TRBJ2-1, with TRBD2 matching 12 bases. The length of the CDR3 is 15 residues. V trimming: 2 bases; J trimming: 7 bases; junction bases outside the gene matches: 3. Germline V gives CDR1 SEHNR, CDR2 FQNEAQ (reference sequence). CDR3 amino acids: CASSLLAGGRNEQFF. Here the CDR3 DNA reads TGTGCCAGCAGCTTACTAGCGGGAGGGAGGAATGAGCAGTTCTTC.

The table lists this clone with a few counts. The chain links TRBV10-3 to TRBJ2-5; possibly TRBD1 or TRBD2 for D (6 bases each). V lost 3 bases and J lost 4, with 9 bases in between. The CDR3 contains 13 residues. Germline assignment: CDR1 ENHRY and CDR2 SYGVKD. In nucleotides, the CDR3 is TGTGCCATCAGTGAAGGGGGAGGAGAGACCCAGTACTTC. Protein: CAISEGGGETQYF.

The rearrangement joins TRBV11-2 to TRBJ1-1; a weak D match, TRBD1 (6 bases). This CDR3 contains 15 residues. The germline CDR1 and CDR2 sequences are SGHAT and FQNNGV. V dropped 4 bases and J dropped 4 bases, with 16 bases sitting between them. The CDR3 nucleotides are TGTGCCAGCAGCTCCGACCTCAGGGGTGGCACTGAAGCTTTCTTT. Translation gives CASSSDLRGGTEAFF.

V gene TRBV14 combines with J gene TRBJ2-1, with TRBD2 identical over 9 bases. CDR1 is SGHDN and CDR2 is FVKESK in the germline V gene. Unmatched junction bases numbered 9, after V lost 0 bases and J lost 3 bases. CDR3 length: 18 residues. The CDR3 spells CASSQEKGAGGFYNEQFF. DNA for the CDR3: TGTGCCAGCAGCCAAGAAAAGGGAGCGGGAGGCTTCTACAATGAGCAGTTCTTC.

This chain joins TRBV6-5 and TRBJ2-3, with a tentative D call TRBD2 (7 bases). Trimming stripped 7 bases from V and 3 bases from J, with 17 bases between. The CDR3 sequence is 15 residues long. CDR1 MNHEY and CDR2 SVGAGI come from the germline V gene. The CDR3 here is CASKTGGAGTDTQYF. CDR3 bases: TGTGCCAGCAAGACGGGGGGCGCAGGAACAGATACGCAGTATTTT.

Worth noting for this clone: Because the CDR3's place on the DNA is in doubt, the DNA is left out and the CDR3 is given as listed by TCRdb. This sequence joins TRBV21-1 and TRBJ2-1; the table calls TRBD1, which could not be checked here. TRBV21-1 is shown as a pseudogene. The CDR3 is 18 amino acids long, termini counted. This CDR3 reads CASSKGAWASGTDNEQFF.

The genes are TRBV6-1 and TRBJ2-1; 13 nucleotides match TRBD2. Trimming at V came to 6 bases and at J to 9 bases, leaving 17 bases not matched to a gene. Per germline, CDR1 MNHNS and CDR2 SASEGT. CDR3 size: 18 residues. As DNA, the CDR3 is TGTGCCAGCAGCGAAAGGACTAGCGGGAGTACAATCGTCAGTGAGCAGTTCTTC. It encodes CASSERTSGSTIVSEQFF.

V gene TRBV28 combines with J gene TRBJ1-5; perhaps TRBD1 as D (5 bases). Germline V gene sequence: CDR1 MDHEN, CDR2 SYDVKM. Trimming stripped 9 bases from V and 2 bases from J, with 17 bases between. The CDR3 contains 15 residues. In nucleotides, the CDR3 is TGTGCCAGTCGCAACCATCAGGGTGGCAATCAGCCCCAGCATTTT. It yields the protein CASRNHQGGNQPQHF.

This clone has just a few counts. CDR3 amino acids: CATSRGQGVGTQYF. CDR3 DNA: TGTGCCACCAGCAGAGGACAGGGAGTGGGGACCCAGTACTTC. The gene calls are TRBV15 and TRBJ2-5, with 7 bases aligning to TRBD1. The germline gives CDR1 LNHNV, CDR2 YYDKDF (reference sequence). The CDR3 has 14 amino acids. Trimming cost V 1 base and J 7 bases; bases outside gene matches: 6.

Comments on this clone: This probably arose from a read error, given a far larger clone one base away. Other DNA sequences within the sample encode an identical CDR3. The chain carries TRBV5-4 and TRBJ1-3; D gene unclear. The ends were cut back, 0 bases at V and 7 bases at J, with 20 bases in the middle. Germline CDR1 reads SGHNT; CDR2 reads YYREEE (reference sequence). The length of the CDR3 is 17 residues. The CDR3 loop is CASSLVPGREIENTIYF. The CDR3 DNA reads TGTGCCAGCAGCTTGGTCCCCGGGAGGGAGATCGAGAACACCATATATTTT.

The V gene is TRBV9, the J gene TRBJ2-2; unclear D gene. There are 15 residues in the CDR3. The germline CDR1 and CDR2 sequences are SGDLS and YYNGEE. V shed 7 bases and J shed 4 bases, with 17 bases lying between them. This chain's CDR3 is CASGTYNGGTGELFF. CDR3 nucleotide sequence: TGTGCCAGCGGAACTTATAACGGTGGCACCGGGGAGCTGTTTTTT.

V gene TRBV5-1 combines with J gene TRBJ2-6; D is perhaps TRBD2 (6 bases). CDR1 and CDR2 (germline): SGHRS, YFSETQ. The V end lost 1 base, the J end lost 4 bases, and 9 bases lay between the germline ends. CDR3 size: 15 residues. CDR3 DNA: TGCGCCAGCAGCTTGTCGGGAGTAGGGGCCAACGTCCTGACTTTC. It translates to CASSLSGVGANVLTF.

V usage is TRBV4-2 and J usage is TRBJ1-1, with D tentatively TRBD1 (5 bases). CDR1 is LGHNA and CDR2 is YNFKEQ in the germline V gene. This CDR3 spans 16 amino acids. V lost 4 bases to trimming and J lost 0 bases, with 15 bases between them. CDR3 amino acids: CASSLNYGGMNTEAFF. CDR3 coding DNA: TGTGCCAGCAGCCTCAATTATGGGGGTATGAACACTGAAGCTTTCTTT.

V usage is TRBV4-1 and J usage is TRBJ1-6; maybe TRBD1 (5 bases). The ends were cut back, 4 bases at V and 4 bases at J, with 14 bases in the middle. Germline V gives CDR1 MGHRA, CDR2 YSYEKL. This CDR3 spans 16 amino acids. The CDR3: CASSRPTELYNSPLHF. CDR3 DNA sequence: TGCGCCAGCAGCCGACCGACAGAATTGTATAATTCACCCCTCCACTTT.

This sequence joins TRBV5-1 and TRBJ2-7, with 11 bases identical to TRBD2. Germline CDR1 reads SGHRS; CDR2 reads YFSETQ. Germline trimming cut 4 bases from V and 5 bases from J; bases unmatched to any gene: 8. This CDR3 contains 15 residues. The CDR3 loop is CASSQSSGRVNEQYF. The CDR3 DNA is TGCGCCAGCAGCCAGAGTAGCGGGAGGGTCAACGAGCAGTACTTC.

The chain has TRBV5-1 and TRBJ1-1; perhaps TRBD1 as D (6 bases). Germline assignment: CDR1 SGHRS and CDR2 YFSETQ. The CDR3 runs 15 residues. Trimming took off 0 bases at V and 1 base at J, with 10 bases between the two ends. The CDR3 loop reads CASSLVRGENTEAFF. The CDR3 bases are TGCGCCAGCAGCTTGGTCAGGGGAGAGAACACTGAAGCTTTCTTT.

J is TRBJ2-2 and V is TRBV19; 10 bases match TRBD2. Germline-derived CDR1 and CDR2 are LNHDA and SQIVND (reference sequence). The V and J ends lost 1 base and 4 bases, in that order; junction bases with no gene match: 3. CDR3 size: 16 residues. CDR3 nucleotides: TGTGCCAGTAGTATAGCTAGCGGGAGCACCACCGGGGAGCTGTTTTTT. It translates to CASSIASGSTTGELFF.

The chain joins TRBV7-2 to TRBJ1-4; D not resolved. The CDR3 length is 15 residues. Trimming took off 5 bases at V and 8 bases at J, with 18 bases between the two ends. Germline V gives CDR1 SGHTA, CDR2 FQGNSA. CDR3 nucleotide sequence: TGTGCCAGCAGCCCGACAACCTGGACGGTAGAAAAACTGTTTTTT. It is translated as CASSPTTWTVEKLFF.

This rearrangement joins TRBV4-1 to TRBJ2-7, with 13 bases lining up with TRBD2. J gave up 5 bases and V 3 bases, and 10 bases lay outside the gene matches. The CDR3 sequence is 17 residues long. Germline V gives CDR1 MGHRA, CDR2 YSYEKL. CDR3 sequence reads: CASSHGTSGILGNEQYF. CDR3 nucleotides: TGCGCCAGCAGCCACGGGACTAGCGGGATATTAGGAAACGAGCAGTACTTC.

The chain carries TRBV5-1 and TRBJ2-2; 9 nucleotides align to TRBD1. This CDR3 has 15 residues. Germline CDR1 SGHRS, CDR2 YFSETQ. The V gene end was trimmed by 2 bases and the J gene end by 7 bases; junction bases not matched to a gene: 6. The CDR3 loop reads CASSLQDRGSGELFF. DNA of the CDR3: TGCGCCAGCAGCTTACAAGACAGGGGGAGCGGGGAGCTGTTTTTT.

The rearrangement uses TRBV5-1 and TRBJ2-2; 9 bases match TRBD1. The CDR3 is 17 amino acids. V shed 2 bases and J 0 bases; nucleotides not matched to a gene: 5. CDR1 is SGHRS, CDR2 YFSETQ, per germline. The CDR3 coding sequence is TGCGCCAGCAGCTTTAAAACAGGGGGCGCGAACACCGGGGAGCTGTTTTTT. This codes for CASSFKTGGANTGELFF.

The rearrangement links TRBV11-2 to TRBJ2-3, with TRBD2 matching 9 bases. Trimming removed 5 bases from V and 4 bases from J; junction bases left unmatched: 16. The CDR3 runs to 18 residues. Germline CDR1 is SGHAT and CDR2 is FQNNGV. The CDR3 DNA sequence: TGTGCCAGCAGCGATGTTGGAACGTGGCGGGAGGGCGCAGATACGCAGTATTTT. Protein sequence: CASSDVGTWREGADTQYF.

This chain uses TRBV6-6 with TRBJ2-7, with 7 bases identical to TRBD1. The CDR3 extends over 12 amino acids. The trim removed 10 bases at V and 7 bases at J, leaving 10 bases unmatched. From germline, CDR1 is MNHNY and CDR2 SVGAGI (reference sequence). The CDR3 DNA sequence: TGTGCCACTTATGACAGGGTTTGGGAGCAGTACTTC. Translated: CATYDRVWEQYF.

The CDR3 reads CASSLANRKVEQFF. CDR3 nucleotides: TGTGCCAGCAGTTTAGCCAACAGGAAGGTTGAGCAGTTCTTC. This chain links TRBV27 with TRBJ2-1; TRBD1 is a possible D gene (5 bases). Per the germline V gene, CDR1 is MNHEY and CDR2 is SMNVEV (reference sequence). The V end was cut by 2 bases, the J end by 9 bases, with 14 bases between. The CDR3 totals 14 residues.